Presented here are 23 T cell receptor beta chains from one specimen sequenced in a study of beta chain features in type 1 diabetes. The entirety of the isolated RNA underwent reverse transcription, so expressed TCRB transcripts were sequenced. Measured with immunoSEQ multiplex PCR; TCRdb has only the in-frame clones, and not every one. The top ten hold about 0.042% of the sample, which has some 410,000 clones, over 10% seen once. The sample taken for sequencing was naive CD4+ T cells from blood. These receptors came from a young woman in good health.

The chain recombines TRBV13 with TRBJ1-1; the D gene is possibly TRBD1 (5 bases). V lost 5 bases and J lost 2, with 18 bases in between. Germline CDR1 and CDR2: PRHDT and FYEKMQ (reference sequence). The CDR3 spans 16 residues. CDR3 residues: CASSPPWRGANTEAFF. CDR3 nucleotide sequence: TGTGCCAGCAGCCCTCCCTGGAGGGGAGCAAACACTGAAGCTTTCTTT. Full variable domain (outside the CDR3, taken from reference TRBV13 and TRBJ1-1): AAGVIQSPRHLIKEKRETATLKCYPIPRHDTVYWYQQGPGQDPQFLISFYEKMQSDKGSIPDRFSAQQFSDYHSELNMSSLELGDSALYFCASSPPWRGANTEAFFGQGTRLTVV.

This clone came up a few times. CDR3 loop: CASSSGRSNNEQFF. The DNA for the CDR3 is TGTGCCAGTAGTTCGGGCCGATCCAACAATGAGCAGTTCTTC. The chain carries TRBV19 and TRBJ2-1, with no clear D. V lost 5 bases, J lost 5 bases, and 13 bases lay in between. The CDR3 loop spans 14 amino acids. Per germline, CDR1 LNHDA and CDR2 SQIVND (reference sequence).

A few counts support this clone. The chain carries TRBV5-1 and TRBJ1-1; D might be TRBD1 (5 bases). This CDR3 is built from 16 residues. Germline V CDR1 and CDR2: SGHRS, YFSETQ. V lost 2 bases and J lost 5, with 19 bases in between. CDR3 amino acids: CASSFGTPYQGTEAFF. In DNA form, the CDR3 reads TGCGCCAGCAGCTTTGGGACCCCCTACCAAGGGACTGAAGCTTTCTTT.

A few counts support this clone. This rearrangement joins TRBV5-1 to TRBJ2-3, with 7 bases identical to TRBD2. With 0 bases clipped from V and 4 bases from J, the junction kept 11 bases outside the gene matches. Germline V gene data show CDR1 as SGHRS and CDR2 as YFSETQ. The CDR3 is 17 amino acids. The CDR3 nucleotides are TGCGCCAGCAGCTTGGCGTGGAGGAGCGGGGCGGCAGATACGCAGTATTTT. Translated, it gives CASSLAWRSGAADTQYF.

This clone showed up just a few times. The CDR3 protein is CAWSDGRPNGYTF. The CDR3 DNA is TGTGCCTGGAGTGATGGCAGGCCGAATGGCTACACCTTC. The chain combines TRBV30 with TRBJ1-2; D gene unclear. The CDR3 has 13 residues. Germline V gene sequence: CDR1 GTSNPN, CDR2 SVGIG (reference sequence). The ends were cut back, 1 base at V and 6 bases at J, with 12 bases in the middle.

The chain combines TRBV4-2 with TRBJ2-1; no reliable D call. V was pared by 0 bases and J by 3 bases, with 6 bases between. CDR1 is LGHNA, CDR2 YNFKEQ, per germline. CDR3 length equals 14 residues. This CDR3 is CASSQDRSYNEQFF. Here the CDR3 DNA reads TGTGCCAGCAGCCAAGACAGAAGCTACAATGAGCAGTTCTTC.

The CDR3 bases are TGCGCCAGCAGCCAACCGGGGGGGCCTTATGAGCAGTTCTTC. This codes for CASSQPGGPYEQFF. The chain joins TRBV4-1 to TRBJ2-1, with 8 bases identical to TRBD2. J gave up 8 bases and V 2 bases, and 5 bases lay outside the gene matches. CDR1 and CDR2 from the germline V gene are MGHRA and YSYEKL. The CDR3 totals 14 residues.

This chain joins TRBV6-5 and TRBJ2-3, with D perhaps matching TRBD1 (6 bases). The ends were cut back, 5 bases at V and 4 bases at J, with 10 bases in the middle. Germline loops: CDR1 MNHEY, CDR2 SVGAGI. The CDR3 has 13 amino acids. The CDR3 DNA follows: TGTGCCAGCAGTGTACCAGGGGCAGATACGCAGTATTTT. Its protein is CASSVPGADTQYF.

This clone was picked up a small number of times. The CDR3 DNA is TGTGCCAGCAGGCTTTACGCGGGGGGCTCAGAGACCCAGTACTTC. Its protein is CASRLYAGGSETQYF. V is TRBV6-1 and J is TRBJ2-5; 8 positions match TRBD2. There are 15 residues in the CDR3. V was pared by 6 bases and J by 4 bases, with 10 bases of the junction left unmatched. Germline V gives CDR1 MNHNS, CDR2 SASEGT.

CDR3 loop: CASSQEDQSQGADTQYF. CDR3 sequence (DNA): TGCGCCAGCAGCCAAGAAGACCAATCACAGGGGGCAGATACGCAGTATTTT. The chain recombines TRBV4-1 with TRBJ2-3; 8 bases are a match to TRBD1. CDR1 and CDR2 (germline): MGHRA, YSYEKL. This CDR3 is 17 amino acids long. V shed 0 bases, J shed 4 bases, and the junction held 9 bases outside the gene matches.

This clone occurred a few times. A much larger clone is a single base away; this may be a read error. The chain couples TRBV25-1 to TRBJ2-6; D call uncertain. V shed 6 bases and J shed 2 bases, with 5 bases lying between them. The CDR3 is 13 amino acids. Germline V gene lookup returns CDR1 MGHDK and CDR2 SYGVNS. The CDR3 here is CASSFTGANVLTF. CDR3 coding DNA: TGTGCCAGCAGCTTTACTGGGGCCAACGTCCTGACTTTC.

There are a few counts of this clone. The chain carries TRBV29-1 and TRBJ2-7, with 8 bases fitting TRBD2. Trimming removed 7 bases from V and 1 base from J; junction bases left unmatched: 12. Germline V gene lookup returns CDR1 SQVTM and CDR2 ANQGSEA. The CDR3 consists of 15 residues. The chain's CDR3 is CSASRREGYSYEQYF. DNA for the CDR3: TGCAGCGCGTCAAGACGGGAGGGGTATTCCTACGAGCAGTACTTC.

The chain has TRBV14 and TRBJ2-1; a possible D gene is TRBD1 (5 bases). CDR1 is SGHDN, CDR2 FVKESK, per germline. This CDR3 has 19 residues. Trimming pared 4 bases from V and 7 bases from J, leaving 29 bases between. This CDR3 reads CASSPRFWADRRLLNEQFF. CDR3 in DNA: TGTGCCAGCAGCCCTCGGTTTTGGGCAGACAGACGATTGTTAAATGAGCAGTTCTTC.

This clone was seen a handful of times. This chain uses TRBV30 with TRBJ1-2; 8 nucleotides match TRBD1. The CDR3 covers 17 residues. Germline values: CDR1 GTSNPN, CDR2 SVGIG (reference sequence). The V and J ends lost 2 bases and 4 bases, in that order; junction bases with no gene match: 15. The CDR3 is CAWSRGAGTGFFYGYTF. The CDR3 bases are TGTGCCTGGAGTCGCGGGGCTGGGACAGGCTTCTTCTATGGCTACACCTTC.

The J gene is TRBJ2-7, the V gene TRBV30; D is possibly TRBD1 or TRBD2 (6 bases each). This CDR3 spans 12 amino acids. CDR1 is GTSNPN, CDR2 SVGIG, per germline (reference sequence). Trimming stripped 7 bases from V and 7 bases from J, with 17 bases between. CDR3 nucleotides: TGTGCCTCGCATAGGGGGGCGAGGGAGCAGTACTTC. Translated, it gives CASHRGAREQYF.

This clone was detected only a few times. This chain joins TRBV7-9 and TRBJ2-5; tentatively, D is TRBD1 (7 bases). This CDR3 contains 16 residues. Germline values: CDR1 SEHNR, CDR2 FQNEAQ (reference sequence). V was cut by 5 bases and J by 2 bases, with 18 bases left in between. The CDR3 DNA sequence: TGTGCCAGCAGCCCCGATAGGACAGGACTACAAGAGACCCAGTACTTC. Protein product: CASSPDRTGLQETQYF.

The J gene is TRBJ1-2, the V gene TRBV5-1, with 7 bases fitting TRBD1. The ends lost 4 bases at V and 8 bases at J; junction bases unmatched: 11. The CDR3 contains 14 residues. CDR1 and CDR2 (germline): SGHRS, YFSETQ. The CDR3 reads CASSTGTDSPGYTF. DNA of the CDR3: TGCGCCAGCAGCACCGGGACAGACAGCCCCGGCTACACCTTC.

This clone was picked up a small number of times. The rearrangement joins TRBV4-3 to TRBJ2-1; D is possibly TRBD1 (5 bases). This CDR3 spans 15 amino acids. V was clipped by 4 bases and J by 3 bases, with 13 bases between them. Germline V lookup: CDR1 LGHNA, CDR2 YSLEER. The CDR3 DNA reads TGCGCCAGCAGCCGTTCGGACAAGTACTACAATGAGCAGTTCTTC. This encodes CASSRSDKYYNEQFF.

This clone has more than one count but fewer than ten. Other DNA sequences within the sample encode an identical CDR3. The CDR3 region is CASSLRTDTQYF. DNA of the CDR3: TGTGCCAGCAGCTTAAGAACGGATACGCAGTATTTT. The chain employs TRBV7-9 and TRBJ2-3; D is undetermined. Trimming cost V 2 bases and J 6 bases, with 6 bases left between them. From germline, CDR1 is SEHNR and CDR2 FQNEAQ (reference sequence). The CDR3 has 12 amino acids.

This clone was found a few times. A much larger clonotype is one base distant, so this may be a read error. V and J are TRBV11-2 and TRBJ2-5; D is uncertain. V was trimmed by 3 bases and J by 5 bases, leaving 4 bases between them. The germline V gene encodes CDR1 SGHAT and CDR2 FQNNGV. The CDR3 is 11 amino acids. CDR3 sequence reads: CASSFQETQYF. The CDR3, as DNA: TGTGCCAGCAGCTTCCAGGAGACCCAGTACTTC.

The chain carries TRBV18 and TRBJ2-3; D is uncertain. Between the trimmed V and J ends, which lost 3 bases and 4 bases, there was a span of 11 bases. Germline-derived CDR1 and CDR2 are KGHSH and LQKENI. The CDR3 spans 14 residues. CDR3 DNA sequence: TGTGCCAGCTCACCGCGGACCCAGGCAGATACGCAGTATTTT. It is translated as CASSPRTQADTQYF.

V and J are TRBV5-1 and TRBJ2-7, with no clear D. V lost 0 bases, J lost 3 bases, and 7 bases lay in between. This CDR3 has 13 residues. The germline CDR1 and CDR2 sequences are SGHRS and YFSETQ. CDR3 protein: CASSLAERYEQYF. The CDR3 nucleotides read TGCGCCAGCAGCTTGGCGGAGCGCTACGAGCAGTACTTC.

This clone appeared a few times. The gene calls are TRBV2 and TRBJ1-5; tentatively, D is TRBD1 (6 bases). This CDR3 is 13 amino acids long. V lost 3 bases and J lost 5, with 8 bases in between. From germline, CDR1 is SNHLY and CDR2 FYNNEI. The chain's CDR3 is CASSDYRDQPQHF. For the CDR3, the DNA is TGTGCCAGCAGTGATTACAGGGATCAGCCCCAGCATTTT.